This T cell receptor (beta chain) was observed in a study of human T cells and chemical hapten exposure. Library preparation tagged each individual cDNA molecule with a unique molecular identifier. Original data processing: Samples contained a median of about 96,000 TCRs, with a range of about 23,224 to 700,000. TCRdb reanalysed the RACE reads using MiXCR and keeps one entry per CDR3 protein. These V and J calls originate from TCRdb's pipeline instead of the authors' own analysis. Of 82,000 or so distinct CDR3 sequences in the sample, 10% to 15% were seen once. Trimming stripped 7 bases from V and 8 bases from J, with 11 bases between. The CDR3 is made up of 11 amino acids. Germline values: CDR1 SNHLY, CDR2 FYNNEI. This clonotype has at least ten counts. The time point here: patch test 3, about 24 weeks after DPC sensitization. Indicated treatment: therapeutic diphenylcyclopropenone sensitization with weekly scalp DPC. Suited to DPC and affected by alopecia, the donors ranged from 18 to 70 years old. Before extraction, the whole blood was not fractionated, and total RNA was taken from it.

Sequences were derived from whole blood, sampled in connection with sensitization to the hapten diphenylcyclopropenone (DPC). The sequence was collected from a woman in her 50s with alopecia areata. Some clones in this sample may be carry-over from other donors' samples. The chain carries TRBV2 and TRBJ1-1; maybe TRBD1 (5 bases). The CDR3 DNA follows: TGTGCCAGCACTGTGACAGTAGAAGCTTTCTTT. Translating it yields CASTVTVEAFF.